This T cell receptor beta chain came from a study of sequential checkpoint blockade in melanoma (dated by TCRdb to about 2019). With respect to the entire study: Patients were assigned by 1:1 randomization to either first-line nivolumab followed by ipilimumab (arm A) or ipilimumab followed by nivolumab (arm B). Maintenance nivolumab came after both trial sequences. Study-wide conclusions, independent of this receptor: Validation of the response-prediction model combining TCR metrics and mutation burden is needed in larger, independent patient cohorts.

Comment on this clone: Its antigen is not yet known. No quality values exist for individual bases; no much larger clone is one base distant.

The treatment or condition label for this specimen denotes: randomized to nivolumab then ipilimumab (arm A) or the reverse (arm B). None of the patients in the trial had previously been given DNA-damaging chemotherapy. On a FACS Aria II flow cytometer, live CD3+CD8+ cells that were negative for CD19 and CD56 were sorted from thawed PBMCs. The samples were obtained from melanoma patients enrolled in CheckMate 064, an open-label, randomized phase II trial testing sequential checkpoint blockade. Leukapheresis was used to collect peripheral blood mononuclear cells, which were then purified with Ficoll-Paque and frozen in human serum with about 10% DMSO. Purity of sorted blood CD3+CD8+ cells was verified at >95% immediately after sorting, followed by DNA extraction. TCRbeta CDR3 regions were immunosequenced from genomic DNA with the immunoSEQ Assay. Genomic DNA was amplified by bias-controlled multiplex PCR before high-throughput sequencing. On the study's bioinformatics: To quantify the absolute abundance of each unique TCRbeta CDR3 region, the sequences were collapsed and filtered. Clonality, defined as 1 minus Pielou's evenness, was calculated using productive rearrangements only. Clones with significantly greater frequencies in on-treatment versus baseline samples were identified using a previously published method. In its TCRdb copy, this immuneACCESS table keeps in-frame sequences only and misses some clones. Where compared with another copy, unresolved V genes explain less than half of these, and the others have no known cause. That table furnishes V, J and clone size, whereas the DNA furnished D and trimming. The sample yields more than 15,000 clones; 70% were counted once. The ten largest clones add up to approximately 10% of the sample.

The source is a human donor with melanoma. Sequenced material: CD8+ T cells sorted from blood (inferred from file names), taken from a patient given nivolumab and ipilimumab in sequence.

Here is the DNA: TGTGCCAGTAGGGCGTCACAGGGGGCCGGGGAGCTGTTTTTT. It translates to CASRASQGAGELFF. Recombination linked TRBV19 to TRBJ2-2, and 8 bases in between align with TRBD1. Via the germline V gene (reference sequence), CDR1 is LNHDA and CDR2 SQIVND. The germline V and J ends show losses of 6 bases and 6 bases respectively, and no gene match explains 6 bases of the junction. The CDR3 holds 14 amino acids from the cysteine to the phenylalanine. The CDR3 DNA has 42 bases and is translated from base 1.